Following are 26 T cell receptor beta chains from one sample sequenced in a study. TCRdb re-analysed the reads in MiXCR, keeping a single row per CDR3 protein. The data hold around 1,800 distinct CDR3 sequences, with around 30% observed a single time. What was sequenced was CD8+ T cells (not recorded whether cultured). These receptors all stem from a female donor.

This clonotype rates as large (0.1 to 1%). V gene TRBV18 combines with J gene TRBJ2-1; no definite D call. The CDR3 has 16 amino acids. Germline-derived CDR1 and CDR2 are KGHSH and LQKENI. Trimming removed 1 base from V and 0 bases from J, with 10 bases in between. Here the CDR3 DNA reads TGTGCCAGCTCACCACAGGTTTTGAGCTCCTACAATGAGCAGTTCTTC. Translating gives CASSPQVLSSYNEQFF. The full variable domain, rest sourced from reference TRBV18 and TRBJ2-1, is NAGVMQNPRHLVRRRGQEARLRCSPMKGHSHVYWYRQLPEEGLKFMVYLQKENIIDESGMPKERFSAEFPKEGPSILRIQQVVRGDSAAYFCASSPQVLSSYNEQFFGPGTRLTVL.

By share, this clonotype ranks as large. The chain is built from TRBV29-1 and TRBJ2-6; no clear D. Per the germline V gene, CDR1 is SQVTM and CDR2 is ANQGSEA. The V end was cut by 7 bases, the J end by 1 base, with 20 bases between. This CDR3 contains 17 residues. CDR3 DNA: TGCAGCGATCCTAGTTGTCGACGGAAATCTGGGGCCAACGTCCTGACTTTC. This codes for CSDPSCRRKSGANVLTF.

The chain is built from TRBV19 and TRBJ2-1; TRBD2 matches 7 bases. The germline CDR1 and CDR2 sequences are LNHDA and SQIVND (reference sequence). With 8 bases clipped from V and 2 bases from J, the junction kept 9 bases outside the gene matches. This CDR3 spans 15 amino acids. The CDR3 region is CASGAGGSAYNEQFF. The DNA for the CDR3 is TGTGCCAGTGGAGCTGGCGGGAGTGCCTACAATGAGCAGTTCTTC.

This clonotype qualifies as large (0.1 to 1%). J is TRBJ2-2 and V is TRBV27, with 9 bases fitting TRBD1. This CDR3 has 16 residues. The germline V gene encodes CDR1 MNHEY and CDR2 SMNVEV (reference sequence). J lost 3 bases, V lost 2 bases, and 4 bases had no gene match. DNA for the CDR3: TGTGCCAGCAGTTTAATCGGGACAGGGTACACCGGGGAGCTGTTTTTT. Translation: CASSLIGTGYTGELFF.

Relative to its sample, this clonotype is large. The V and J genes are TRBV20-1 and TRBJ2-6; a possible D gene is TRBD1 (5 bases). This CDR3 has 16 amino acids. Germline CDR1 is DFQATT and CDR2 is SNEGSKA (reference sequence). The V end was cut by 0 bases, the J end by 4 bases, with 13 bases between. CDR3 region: CSARDLIGAGANVLTF. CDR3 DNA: TGCAGTGCTAGAGATTTAATTGGGGCCGGGGCCAACGTCCTGACTTTC.

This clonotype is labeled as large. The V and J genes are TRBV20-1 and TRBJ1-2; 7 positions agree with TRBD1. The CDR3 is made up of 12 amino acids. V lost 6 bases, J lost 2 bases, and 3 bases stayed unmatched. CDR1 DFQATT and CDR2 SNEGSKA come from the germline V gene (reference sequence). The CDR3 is CSAGTANYGYTF. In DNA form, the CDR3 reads TGCAGTGCCGGGACAGCCAACTATGGCTACACCTTC.

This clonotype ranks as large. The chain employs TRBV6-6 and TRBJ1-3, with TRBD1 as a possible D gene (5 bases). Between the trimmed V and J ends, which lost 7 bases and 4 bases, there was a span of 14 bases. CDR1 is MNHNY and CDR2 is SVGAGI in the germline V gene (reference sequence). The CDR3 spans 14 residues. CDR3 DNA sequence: TGTGCCAGCACTCCGTGGGGGGTCGGAAACACCATATATTTT. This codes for CASTPWGVGNTIYF.

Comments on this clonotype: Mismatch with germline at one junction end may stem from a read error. CDR3 DNA: TGTGCCGGCAGCGCTGGGACAGGAGAAGAGGCCCAGTACTTC. Translation gives CAGSAGTGEEAQYF. The chain joins TRBV12-3 or TRBV12-4 to TRBJ2-5; 8 positions match TRBD1. The CDR3 spans 14 residues.

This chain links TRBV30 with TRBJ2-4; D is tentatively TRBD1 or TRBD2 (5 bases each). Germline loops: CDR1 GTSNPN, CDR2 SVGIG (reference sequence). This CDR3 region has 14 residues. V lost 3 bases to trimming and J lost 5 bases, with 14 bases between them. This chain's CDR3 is CAWSWGTPENIQYF. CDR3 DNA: TGTGCCTGGAGCTGGGGGACCCCTGAAAACATTCAGTACTTC.

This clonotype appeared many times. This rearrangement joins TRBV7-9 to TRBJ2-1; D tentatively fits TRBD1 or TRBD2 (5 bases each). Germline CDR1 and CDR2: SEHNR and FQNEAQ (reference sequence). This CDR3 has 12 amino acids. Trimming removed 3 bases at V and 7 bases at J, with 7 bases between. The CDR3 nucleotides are TGTGCCAGCAGCTTCGAGGGGAATGAGCAGTTCTTC. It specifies CASSFEGNEQFF. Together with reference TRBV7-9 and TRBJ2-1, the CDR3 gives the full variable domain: DTGVSQNPRHKITKRGQNVTFRCDPISEHNRLYWYRQTLGQGPEFLTYFQNEAQLEKSRLLSDRFSAERPKGSFSTLEIQRTEQGDSAMYLCASSFEGNEQFFGPGTRLTVL.

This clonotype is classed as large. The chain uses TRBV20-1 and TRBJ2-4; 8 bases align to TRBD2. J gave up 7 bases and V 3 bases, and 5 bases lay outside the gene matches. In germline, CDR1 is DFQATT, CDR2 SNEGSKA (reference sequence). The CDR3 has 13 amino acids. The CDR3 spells CSASSSGVNIQYF. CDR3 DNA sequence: TGCAGTGCTAGTAGTAGCGGGGTTAACATTCAGTACTTC.

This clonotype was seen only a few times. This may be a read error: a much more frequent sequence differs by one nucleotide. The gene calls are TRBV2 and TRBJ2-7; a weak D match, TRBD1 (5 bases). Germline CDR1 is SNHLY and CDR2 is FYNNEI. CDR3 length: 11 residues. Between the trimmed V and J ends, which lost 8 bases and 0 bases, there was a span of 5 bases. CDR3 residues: CASGASYEQYF. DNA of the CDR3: TGTGCCAGCGGGGCCTCCTACGAGCAGTACTTC.

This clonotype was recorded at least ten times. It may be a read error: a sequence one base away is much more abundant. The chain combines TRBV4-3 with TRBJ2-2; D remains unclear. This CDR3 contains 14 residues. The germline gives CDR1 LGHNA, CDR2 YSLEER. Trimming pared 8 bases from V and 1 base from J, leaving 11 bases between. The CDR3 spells CASGPGLNTGELFF. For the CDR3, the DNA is TGCGCCAGCGGCCCAGGTTTGAACACCGGGGAGCTGTTTTTT.

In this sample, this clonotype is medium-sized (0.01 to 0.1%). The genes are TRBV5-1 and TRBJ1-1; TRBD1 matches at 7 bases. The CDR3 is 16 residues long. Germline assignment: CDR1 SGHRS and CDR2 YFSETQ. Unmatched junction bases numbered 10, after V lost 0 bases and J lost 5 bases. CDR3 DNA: TGCGCCAGCAGCTTGGACGAGGGGGCTCTTTTTACTGAAGCTTTCTTT. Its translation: CASSLDEGALFTEAFF.

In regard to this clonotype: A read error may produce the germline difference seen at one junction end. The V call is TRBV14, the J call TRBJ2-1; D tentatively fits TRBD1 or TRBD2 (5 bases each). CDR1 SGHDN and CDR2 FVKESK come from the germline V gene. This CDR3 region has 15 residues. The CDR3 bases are TGTGCCAGCAGCCAAGACGGGGCGACTGGCAATGAGCAGTTTTTC. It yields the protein CASSQDGATGNEQFF.

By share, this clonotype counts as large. The CDR3 spells CASSGELGDTQYF. The CDR3 DNA follows: TGTGCCAGCAGTGGGGAGCTCGGAGATACGCAGTATTTT. The chain combines TRBV2 with TRBJ2-3; possible D gene TRBD2, 5 bases. V gave up 4 bases and J gave up 5 bases, with 10 bases separating them. This CDR3 has 13 amino acids. Germline V gives CDR1 SNHLY, CDR2 FYNNEI.

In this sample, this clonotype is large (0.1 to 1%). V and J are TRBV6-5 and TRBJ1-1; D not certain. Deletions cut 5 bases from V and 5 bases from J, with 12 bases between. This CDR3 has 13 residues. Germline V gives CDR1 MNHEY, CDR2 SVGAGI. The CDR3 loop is CASSEDLRTEAFF. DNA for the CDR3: TGTGCCAGCAGTGAGGACCTGAGAACTGAAGCTTTCTTT.

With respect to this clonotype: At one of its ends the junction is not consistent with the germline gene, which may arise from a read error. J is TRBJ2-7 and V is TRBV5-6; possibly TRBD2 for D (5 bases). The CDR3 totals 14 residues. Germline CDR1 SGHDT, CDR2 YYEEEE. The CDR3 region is CSSSLDGDLYEQYF. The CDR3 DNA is TGTTCCAGCAGCCTCGACGGGGATCTATACGAGCAGTACTTC.

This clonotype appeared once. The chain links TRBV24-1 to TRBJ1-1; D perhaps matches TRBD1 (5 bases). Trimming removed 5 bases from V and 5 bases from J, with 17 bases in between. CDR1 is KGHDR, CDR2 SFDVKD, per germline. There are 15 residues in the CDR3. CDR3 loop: CATSGTAPGRTEAFF. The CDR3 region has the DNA TGTGCCACCAGTGGAACAGCCCCAGGGCGAACTGAAGCTTTCTTT.

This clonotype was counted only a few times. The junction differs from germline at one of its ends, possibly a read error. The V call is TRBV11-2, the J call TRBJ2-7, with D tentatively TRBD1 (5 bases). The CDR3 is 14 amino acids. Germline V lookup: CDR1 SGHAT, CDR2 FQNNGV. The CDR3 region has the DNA TGTGCCGGCAGCTTATATCAGGGCTCCTACGGGCAGTACTTC. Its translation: CAGSLYQGSYGQYF. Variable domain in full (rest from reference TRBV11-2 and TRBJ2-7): EAGVAQSPRYKIIEKRQSVAFWCNPISGHATLYWYQQILGQGPKLLIQFQNNGVVDDSQLPKDRFSAERLKGVDSTLKIQPAKLEDSAVYLCAGSLYQGSYGQYFGPGTRLTVT.

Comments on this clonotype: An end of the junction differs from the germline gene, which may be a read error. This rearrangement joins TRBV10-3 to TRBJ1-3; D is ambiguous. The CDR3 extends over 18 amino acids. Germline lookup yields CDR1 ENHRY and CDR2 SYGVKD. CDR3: CAISPLGTQILSGSTIYF. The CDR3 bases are TGTGCCATCAGCCCCCTAGGCACCCAGATACTCTCTGGAAGCACCATATATTTT.

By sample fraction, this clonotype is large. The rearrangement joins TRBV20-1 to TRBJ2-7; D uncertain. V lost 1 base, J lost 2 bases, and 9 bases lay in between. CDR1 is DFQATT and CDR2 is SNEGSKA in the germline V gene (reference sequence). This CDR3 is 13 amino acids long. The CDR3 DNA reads TGCAGTGCTAGAGGCTTCCAACCCTACGAGCAGTACTTC. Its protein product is CSARGFQPYEQYF.

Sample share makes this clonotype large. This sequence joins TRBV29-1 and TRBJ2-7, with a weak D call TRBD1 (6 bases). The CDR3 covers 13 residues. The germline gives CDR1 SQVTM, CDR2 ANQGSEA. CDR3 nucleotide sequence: TGCAGTTTCATACCGGGACACTCATACGAGCAGTACTTC. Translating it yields CSFIPGHSYEQYF.

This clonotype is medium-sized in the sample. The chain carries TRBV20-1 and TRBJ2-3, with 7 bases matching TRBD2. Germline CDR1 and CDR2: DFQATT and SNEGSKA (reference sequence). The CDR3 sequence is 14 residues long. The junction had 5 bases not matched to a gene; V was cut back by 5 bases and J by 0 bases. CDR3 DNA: TGCAGTGCTCCGAGCGGGACCAGCACAGATACGCAGTATTTT. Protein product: CSAPSGTSTDTQYF.

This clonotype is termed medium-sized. Here the CDR3 reads CASSFDLAETQYF. In DNA, the CDR3 is TGTGCCAGCAGCTTCGATCTAGCGGAGACCCAGTACTTC. The genes are TRBV5-4 and TRBJ2-5; possibly TRBD2 for D (6 bases). The CDR3 loop spans 13 amino acids. Deletions cut 2 bases from V and 5 bases from J, with 10 bases between. The germline CDR1 and CDR2 sequences are SGHNT and YYREEE (reference sequence).

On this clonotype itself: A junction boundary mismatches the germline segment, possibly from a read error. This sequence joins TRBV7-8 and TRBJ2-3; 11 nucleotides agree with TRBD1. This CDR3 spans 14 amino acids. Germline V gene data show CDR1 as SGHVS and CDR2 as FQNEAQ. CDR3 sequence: CASSWTGGLDMQYF. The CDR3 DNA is TGCGCCAGCAGCTGGACAGGGGGCTTGGATATGCAGTATTTT.